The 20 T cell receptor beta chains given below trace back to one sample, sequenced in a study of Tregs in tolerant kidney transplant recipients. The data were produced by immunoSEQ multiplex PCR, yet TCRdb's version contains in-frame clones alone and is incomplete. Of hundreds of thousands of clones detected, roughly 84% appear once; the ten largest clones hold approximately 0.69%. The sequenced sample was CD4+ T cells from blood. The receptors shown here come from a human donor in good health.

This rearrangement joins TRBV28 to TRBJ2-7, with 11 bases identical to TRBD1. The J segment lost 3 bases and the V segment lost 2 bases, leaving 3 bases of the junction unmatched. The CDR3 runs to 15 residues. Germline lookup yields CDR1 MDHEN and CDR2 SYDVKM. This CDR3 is CASSLRTGGFYEQYF. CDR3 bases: TGTGCCAGCAGTTTAAGGACAGGGGGCTTCTACGAGCAGTACTTC.

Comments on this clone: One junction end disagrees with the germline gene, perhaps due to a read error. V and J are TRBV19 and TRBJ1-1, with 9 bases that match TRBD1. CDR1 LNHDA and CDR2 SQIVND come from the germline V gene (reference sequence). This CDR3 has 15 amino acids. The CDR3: CASRNRGRGNTETFF. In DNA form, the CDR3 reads TGTGCCAGTAGGAACAGGGGGCGAGGGAACACTGAAACTTTCTTT.

The CDR3 coding sequence is TGTGCCAGCAGTGAAGCAAACTACGAGCAGTACTTC. It encodes CASSEANYEQYF. This chain links TRBV6-5 with TRBJ2-7; D is unclear. The V end was cut by 5 bases, the J end by 3 bases, with 8 bases between. CDR1 and CDR2 (germline): MNHEY, SVGAGI. CDR3 size: 12 residues.

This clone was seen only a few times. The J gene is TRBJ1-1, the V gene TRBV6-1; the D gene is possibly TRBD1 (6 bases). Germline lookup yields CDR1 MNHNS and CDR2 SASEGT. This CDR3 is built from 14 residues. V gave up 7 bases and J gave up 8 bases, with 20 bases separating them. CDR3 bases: TGTGCCAGCACCAGTCCTGGGGGCGGTAGGGAAGCTTTCTTT. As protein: CASTSPGGGREAFF.

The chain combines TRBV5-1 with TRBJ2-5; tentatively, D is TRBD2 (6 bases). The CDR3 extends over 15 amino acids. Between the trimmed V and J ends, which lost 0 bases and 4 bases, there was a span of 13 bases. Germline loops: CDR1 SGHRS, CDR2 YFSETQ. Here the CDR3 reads CASSLAIGGSETQYF. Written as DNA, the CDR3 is TGCGCCAGCAGCTTGGCCATAGGAGGGTCAGAGACCCAGTACTTC. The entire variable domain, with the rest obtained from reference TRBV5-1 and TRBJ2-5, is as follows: KAGVTQTPRYLIKTRGQQVTLSCSPISGHRSVSWYQQTPGQGLQFLFEYFSETQRNKGNFPGRFSGRQFSNSRSEMNVSTLELGDSALYLCASSLAIGGSETQYFGPGTRLLVL.

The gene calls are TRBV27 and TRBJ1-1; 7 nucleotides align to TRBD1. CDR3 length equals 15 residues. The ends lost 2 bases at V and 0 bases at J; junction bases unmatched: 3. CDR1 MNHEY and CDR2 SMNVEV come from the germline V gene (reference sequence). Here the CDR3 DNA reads TGTGCCAGCAGTTTAAACAGGGGCATGAACACTGAAGCTTTCTTT. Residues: CASSLNRGMNTEAFF.

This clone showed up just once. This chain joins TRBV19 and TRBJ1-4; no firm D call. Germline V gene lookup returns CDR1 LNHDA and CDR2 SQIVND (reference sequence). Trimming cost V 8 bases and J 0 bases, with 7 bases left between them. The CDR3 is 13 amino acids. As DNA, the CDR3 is TGTGCCAGTCGACGGACAACTAATGAAAAACTGTTTTTT. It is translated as CASRRTTNEKLFF.

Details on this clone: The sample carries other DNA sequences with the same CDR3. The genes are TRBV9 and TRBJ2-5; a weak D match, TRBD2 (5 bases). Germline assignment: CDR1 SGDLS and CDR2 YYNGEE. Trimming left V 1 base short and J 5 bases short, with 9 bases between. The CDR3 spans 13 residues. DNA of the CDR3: TGTGCCAGCAGCGTATCGCCGGGGGAGACCCAGTACTTC. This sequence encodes CASSVSPGETQYF.

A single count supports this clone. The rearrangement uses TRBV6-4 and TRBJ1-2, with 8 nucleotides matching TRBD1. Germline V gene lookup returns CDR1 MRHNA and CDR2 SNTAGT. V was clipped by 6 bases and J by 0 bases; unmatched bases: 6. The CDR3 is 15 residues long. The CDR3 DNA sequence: TGTGCCAGCAGATACCGACAGGGGCCTAACTATGGCTACACCTTC. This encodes CASRYRQGPNYGYTF.

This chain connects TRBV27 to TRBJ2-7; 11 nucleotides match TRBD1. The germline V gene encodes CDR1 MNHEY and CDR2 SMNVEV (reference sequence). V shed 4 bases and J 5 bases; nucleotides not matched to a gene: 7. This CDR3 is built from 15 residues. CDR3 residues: CASSSDRGLVNEQYF. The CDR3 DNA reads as TGTGCCAGCAGTTCGGACAGGGGGCTCGTGAACGAGCAGTACTTC.

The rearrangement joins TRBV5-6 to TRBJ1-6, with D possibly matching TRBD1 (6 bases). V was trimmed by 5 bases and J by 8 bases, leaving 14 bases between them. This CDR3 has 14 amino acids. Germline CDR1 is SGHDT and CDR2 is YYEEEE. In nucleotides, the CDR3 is TGTGCCAGCAGTCGGCCTACAGGGTATTCACCCCTCCACTTT. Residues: CASSRPTGYSPLHF.

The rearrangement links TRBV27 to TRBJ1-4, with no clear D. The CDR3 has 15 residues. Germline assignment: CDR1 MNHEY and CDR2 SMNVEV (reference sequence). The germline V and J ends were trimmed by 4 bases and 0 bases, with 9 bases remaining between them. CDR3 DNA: TGTGCCAGCAGTTCCGCCGGGTCAACTAATGAAAAACTGTTTTTT. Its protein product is CASSSAGSTNEKLFF.

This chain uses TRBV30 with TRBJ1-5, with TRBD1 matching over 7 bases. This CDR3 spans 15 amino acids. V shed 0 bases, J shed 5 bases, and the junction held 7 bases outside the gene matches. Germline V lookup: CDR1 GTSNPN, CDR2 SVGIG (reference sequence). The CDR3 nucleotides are TGTGCCTGGAGTGTAAGGGCAGGGGGATATCAGCCCCAGCATTTT. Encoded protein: CAWSVRAGGYQPQHF.

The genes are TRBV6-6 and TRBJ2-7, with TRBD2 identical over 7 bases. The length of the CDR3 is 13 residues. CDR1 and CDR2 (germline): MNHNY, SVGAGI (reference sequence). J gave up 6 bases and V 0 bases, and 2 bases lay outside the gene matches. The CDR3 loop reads CASSYSTSSEQYF. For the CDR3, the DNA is TGTGCCAGCAGTTACTCGACTAGCAGCGAGCAGTACTTC.

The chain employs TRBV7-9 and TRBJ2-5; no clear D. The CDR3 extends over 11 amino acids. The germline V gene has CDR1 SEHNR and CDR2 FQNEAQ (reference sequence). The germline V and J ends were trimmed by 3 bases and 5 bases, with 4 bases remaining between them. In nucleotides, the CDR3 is TGTGCCAGCAGCTTGGCGGAGACCCAGTACTTC. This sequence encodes CASSLAETQYF.

CDR3 amino acids: CASTSQGARGYEQYF. CDR3 DNA sequence: TGTGCCAGCACCAGCCAAGGGGCGAGAGGCTACGAGCAGTACTTC. The chain has TRBV6-5 and TRBJ2-7; tentatively, D is TRBD1 (5 bases). CDR1 and CDR2 (germline): MNHEY, SVGAGI. With 7 bases removed from V and 3 bases from J, the gap between germline ends came to 19 bases. The CDR3 length is 15 residues.

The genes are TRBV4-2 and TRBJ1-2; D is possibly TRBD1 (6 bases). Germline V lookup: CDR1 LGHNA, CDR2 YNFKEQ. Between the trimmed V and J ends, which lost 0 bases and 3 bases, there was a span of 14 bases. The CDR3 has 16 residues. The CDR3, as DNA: TGTGCCAGCAGCCAAGATCAAGGGGGGCATGACTATGGCTACACCTTC. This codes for CASSQDQGGHDYGYTF.

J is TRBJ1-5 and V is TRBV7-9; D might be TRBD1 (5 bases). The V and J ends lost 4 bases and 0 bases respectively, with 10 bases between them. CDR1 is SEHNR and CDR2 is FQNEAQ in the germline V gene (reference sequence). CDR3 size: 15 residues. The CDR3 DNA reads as TGTGCCAGCAGCTCGACAGTTTATAGCAATCAGCCCCAGCATTTT. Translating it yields CASSSTVYSNQPQHF.

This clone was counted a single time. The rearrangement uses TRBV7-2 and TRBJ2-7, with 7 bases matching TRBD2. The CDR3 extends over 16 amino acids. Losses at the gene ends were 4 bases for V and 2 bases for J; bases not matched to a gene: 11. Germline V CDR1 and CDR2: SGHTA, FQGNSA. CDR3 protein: CASSSGGGGPTYEQYF. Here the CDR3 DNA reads TGTGCCAGCAGCTCTGGGGGGGGTGGTCCCACCTACGAGCAGTACTTC.

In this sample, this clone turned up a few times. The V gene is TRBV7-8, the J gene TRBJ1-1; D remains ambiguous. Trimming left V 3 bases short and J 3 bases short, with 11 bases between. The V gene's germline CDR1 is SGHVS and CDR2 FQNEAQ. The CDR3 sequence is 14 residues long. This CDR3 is CASSFGRGYTEAFF. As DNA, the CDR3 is TGTGCCAGCAGCTTTGGCCGGGGATACACTGAAGCTTTCTTT.